One sample yielded the 23 T cell receptor beta chains listed below, sequenced in a study of cytomegalovirus exposure and HLA in healthy donors. Using immunoSEQ multiplex PCR, the repertoire was profiled, and TCRdb retains in-frame clones only, with some absent. The sample holds roughly 260,000 clones, about 86% seen once. Material for sequencing was PBMCs. The source is a man aged 18 to 35 in good health and CMV-seronegative.

This sequence joins TRBV27 and TRBJ1-1; 9 nucleotides match TRBD1. The V gene's germline CDR1 is MNHEY and CDR2 SMNVEV (reference sequence). Germline trimming cut 1 base from V and 4 bases from J; bases unmatched to any gene: 4. The CDR3 runs to 15 residues. As DNA, the CDR3 is TGTGCCAGCAGTTTATGGGGACAGGGAATCACTGAAGCTTTCTTT. The encoded protein is CASSLWGQGITEAFF.

The chain joins TRBV28 to TRBJ2-7; TRBD1 matches at 7 bases. Germline CDR1 and CDR2: MDHEN and SYDVKM. The CDR3 is made up of 14 amino acids. V lost 5 bases, J lost 4 bases, and 8 bases stayed unmatched. The chain's CDR3 is CASSQTVTGYEQYF. DNA for the CDR3: TGTGCCAGCAGTCAAACCGTGACAGGGTACGAGCAGTACTTC.

As regards this clone: Other DNA sequences of this sample code for an identical CDR3. CDR3 region: CASSPGTGVYNEQFF. CDR3 bases: TGTGCCAGCAGCCCCGGGACAGGGGTCTACAATGAGCAGTTCTTC. The V gene is TRBV27, the J gene TRBJ2-1, with 10 bases aligning to TRBD1. CDR3 size: 15 residues. V dropped 6 bases and J dropped 3; count of bases not matched to a gene: 5. Germline V gene lookup returns CDR1 MNHEY and CDR2 SMNVEV (reference sequence).

V gene TRBV5-1 combines with J gene TRBJ2-1, with D unclear. Per the germline V gene, CDR1 is SGHRS and CDR2 is YFSETQ. The ends were cut back, 4 bases at V and 9 bases at J, with 14 bases in the middle. The CDR3 loop spans 13 amino acids. The CDR3 reads CASSEVYSGEQFF. DNA of the CDR3: TGCGCCAGCAGCGAGGTATATAGTGGTGAGCAGTTCTTC.

The chain has TRBV6-1 and TRBJ2-3; D is perhaps TRBD1 (5 bases). Germline CDR1 and CDR2: MNHNS and SASEGT. V dropped 11 bases and J dropped 4 bases, with 13 bases sitting between them. The CDR3 spans 12 residues. The CDR3 reads CALREHSDTQYF. Here the CDR3 DNA reads TGTGCCCTCAGGGAACATTCAGATACGCAGTATTTT.

This clone turned up a few times. This chain joins TRBV19 and TRBJ2-7; D possibly corresponds to TRBD2 (5 bases). This CDR3 region has 14 residues. Germline CDR1 is LNHDA and CDR2 is SQIVND (reference sequence). V was clipped by 7 bases and J by 3 bases, with 16 bases between them. CDR3 in DNA: TGTGCCAGTACCCCTCGACTGGGGAGCTACGAGCAGTACTTC. Translated: CASTPRLGSYEQYF.

The CDR3 sequence: CASSLSREGARYGYTF. The CDR3 DNA sequence: TGTGCCAGCAGCTTAAGTCGAGAGGGGGCTAGGTATGGCTACACCTTC. The chain employs TRBV11-2 and TRBJ1-2; 7 bases match TRBD1. V shed 2 bases, J shed 5 bases, and the junction held 11 bases outside the gene matches. This CDR3 spans 16 amino acids. Germline V gene data show CDR1 as SGHAT and CDR2 as FQNNGV.

The chain couples TRBV7-2 to TRBJ1-1; 9 nucleotides align to TRBD1. Germline V lookup: CDR1 SGHTA, CDR2 FQGNSA. Losses at the gene ends were 4 bases for V and 3 bases for J; bases not matched to a gene: 9. The CDR3 has 16 amino acids. Here the CDR3 DNA reads TGTGCCAGCAGCTCACTTATATGGGACAGGGACACTGAAGCTTTCTTT. Its translation: CASSSLIWDRDTEAFF.

The chain links TRBV9 to TRBJ2-3, with 7 bases aligning to TRBD1. V was pared by 4 bases and J by 9 bases, with 5 bases of the junction left unmatched. This CDR3 comprises 12 residues. Germline values: CDR1 SGDLS, CDR2 YYNGEE. The CDR3 here is CASSKDRDTQYF. In nucleotides, the CDR3 is TGTGCCAGCAGCAAAGACAGGGACACGCAGTATTTT.

The chain uses TRBV6-5 and TRBJ1-6; 9 nucleotides align to TRBD1. Germline V gives CDR1 MNHEY, CDR2 SVGAGI. Germline trimming cut 4 bases from V and 7 bases from J; bases unmatched to any gene: 5. CDR3 size: 15 residues. The chain's CDR3 is CASSLQGASNSPLHF. The CDR3 nucleotides are TGTGCCAGCAGTTTACAGGGGGCGAGCAATTCACCCCTCCACTTT.

The chain recombines TRBV30 with TRBJ2-2; the match to TRBD2 covers 8 bases. This CDR3 region has 13 residues. With V trimmed by 5 bases and J by 8 bases, 7 bases remained unmatched. CDR1 and CDR2 (germline): GTSNPN, SVGIG (reference sequence). CDR3 loop: CAWEIVAGGELFF. In nucleotides, the CDR3 is TGTGCCTGGGAGATAGTAGCGGGGGGGGAGCTGTTTTTT.

The rearrangement links TRBV19 to TRBJ1-6, with D possibly TRBD1 on 5 matching bases. CDR3 length: 13 residues. V was clipped by 11 bases and J by 7 bases, with 15 bases between them. Germline lookup yields CDR1 LNHDA and CDR2 SQIVND (reference sequence). CDR3 in amino acids: CAATSGSNSPLHF. Written as DNA, the CDR3 is TGTGCCGCGACCTCAGGGTCCAATTCACCCCTCCACTTT.

This chain links TRBV29-1 with TRBJ1-2; 8 bases are shared with TRBD1. CDR3 length equals 14 residues. Germline CDR1 is SQVTM and CDR2 is ANQGSEA. V shed 6 bases and J 1 base; nucleotides not matched to a gene: 7. CDR3 residues: CSVHRQGFNYGYTF. In nucleotides, the CDR3 is TGCAGCGTACATAGACAGGGGTTTAACTATGGCTACACCTTC.

The chain has TRBV6-1 and TRBJ2-7; D is perhaps TRBD1 (5 bases). This CDR3 spans 13 amino acids. Germline CDR1 MNHNS, CDR2 SASEGT. The V gene lost 8 bases and the J gene lost 2 bases, with 13 bases spanning the gap. For the CDR3, the DNA is TGTGCCAGCTACACGCAGGGCCCCTACGAGCAGTACTTC. This encodes CASYTQGPYEQYF.

This clone was detected once. This rearrangement joins TRBV29-1 to TRBJ1-1; D perhaps matches TRBD1 (6 bases). CDR1 and CDR2 from the germline V gene are SQVTM and ANQGSEA. This CDR3 is 12 amino acids long. V was cut by 3 bases and J by 4 bases, with 9 bases left in between. Written as DNA, the CDR3 is TGCAGCGTTGATGGGGGCTTCACTGAAGCTTTCTTT. Protein: CSVDGGFTEAFF.

This clone has just a few counts. Within the sample, other DNA sequences also encode this same CDR3. The chain employs TRBV11-2 and TRBJ2-7; 9 bases line up with TRBD2. V trimming: 1 base; J trimming: 0 bases; junction bases outside the gene matches: 1. CDR3 length equals 15 residues. Germline-derived CDR1 and CDR2 are SGHAT and FQNNGV. The CDR3 region has the DNA TGTGCCAGCAGCTTAGGCGGGGGGGTCTCCTACGAGCAGTACTTC. It yields the protein CASSLGGGVSYEQYF.

This clone showed up just once. This chain connects TRBV7-9 to TRBJ2-5; D unclear. The CDR3 runs to 15 residues. CDR1 is SEHNR and CDR2 is FQNEAQ in the germline V gene (reference sequence). V lost 4 bases and J 2 bases, leaving 14 bases between the germline ends. The CDR3 protein is CASSSSPIVQETQYF. As DNA, the CDR3 is TGTGCCAGCAGCTCAAGCCCTATAGTACAAGAGACCCAGTACTTC.

V is TRBV7-9 and J is TRBJ2-3, with TRBD1 matching over 8 bases. Per the germline V gene, CDR1 is SEHNR and CDR2 is FQNEAQ (reference sequence). This CDR3 region has 14 residues. V trimming: 4 bases; J trimming: 10 bases; junction bases outside the gene matches: 10. CDR3 sequence: CASSSLNRGVAQYF. CDR3 bases: TGTGCCAGCAGCTCCCTTAACAGGGGGGTGGCGCAGTATTTT.

CDR3 sequence: CASSSWTGNTEAFF. In nucleotides, the CDR3 is TGTGCCAGCAGCTCCTGGACAGGAAACACTGAAGCTTTCTTT. This chain joins TRBV11-2 and TRBJ1-1; TRBD1 agrees at 7 bases. Unmatched junction bases numbered 4, after V lost 4 bases and J lost 2 bases. Germline V gene sequence: CDR1 SGHAT, CDR2 FQNNGV. CDR3 length equals 14 residues.

This chain uses TRBV6-5 with TRBJ1-3; tentatively, D is TRBD1 (5 bases). The CDR3 length is 15 residues. Trimming pared 6 bases from V and 4 bases from J, leaving 16 bases between. Germline lookup yields CDR1 MNHEY and CDR2 SVGAGI. This CDR3 reads CASRTPGGAGNTIYF. CDR3 nucleotides: TGTGCCAGCAGAACGCCGGGGGGTGCAGGAAACACCATATATTTT.

V is TRBV11-2 and J is TRBJ2-1; 11 bases agree with TRBD2. CDR3 length: 16 amino acids. CDR1 and CDR2 (germline): SGHAT, FQNNGV. The V gene end was trimmed by 5 bases and the J gene end by 5 bases; junction bases not matched to a gene: 8. The CDR3 bases are TGTGCCAGCAGCGGGGACCGACTAGCGGGGAACAATGAGCAGTTCTTC. Translation gives CASSGDRLAGNNEQFF.

The rearrangement links TRBV5-1 to TRBJ1-2; 8 bases are a match to TRBD1. Germline CDR1 and CDR2: SGHRS and YFSETQ. V lost 1 base, J lost 5 bases, and 10 bases stayed unmatched. This CDR3 spans 16 amino acids. CDR3 in amino acids: CASSLYYQGASYGYTF. The CDR3 region has the DNA TGCGCCAGCAGCTTGTACTATCAGGGGGCGTCGTATGGCTACACCTTC.

The rearrangement uses TRBV27 and TRBJ2-7; weak D call: TRBD1 (6 bases). This CDR3 region has 12 residues. V was clipped by 4 bases and J by 6 bases, with 10 bases between them. Germline lookup yields CDR1 MNHEY and CDR2 SMNVEV (reference sequence). Here the CDR3 DNA reads TGTGCCAGCAGTTCAACAGGGCGCGAGCAGTACTTC. Translated: CASSSTGREQYF.